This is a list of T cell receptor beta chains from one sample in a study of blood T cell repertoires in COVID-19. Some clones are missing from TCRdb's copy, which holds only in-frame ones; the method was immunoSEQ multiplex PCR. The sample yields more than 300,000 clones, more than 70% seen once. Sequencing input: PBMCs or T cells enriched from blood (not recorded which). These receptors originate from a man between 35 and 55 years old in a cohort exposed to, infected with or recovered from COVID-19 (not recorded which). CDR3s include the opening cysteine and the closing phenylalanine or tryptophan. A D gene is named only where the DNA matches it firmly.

CASSPTGGSTVDTQYF	TRBD1	TRBV19	16	TRBJ2-3
CASSLLGQNTDTQYF	TRBD1	TRBV7-6	15	TRBJ2-3
CASSSSGRASREQYF	TRBD2	TRBV28	15	TRBJ2-7
CSAKQGQPQHF	TRBD1	TRBV20-1	11	TRBJ1-5
CASSEWDSDRNIQYF	.	TRBV6-1	15	TRBJ2-4
CASSLEPQGQETQYF	.	TRBV5-1	15	TRBJ2-5
CASSPSVDRAGEKLFF	TRBD1	TRBV27	16	TRBJ1-4
CASSGGGWDEQYF	.	TRBV10-1	13	TRBJ2-7
CASSPRGGLDYGYTF	.	TRBV23-1	15	TRBJ1-2
CASSPHRGLAGGPRETQYF	TRBD2	TRBV7-9	19	TRBJ2-5
CASSQAWGVAADTQYF	.	TRBV14	16	TRBJ2-3
CASSIAAVETQYF	.	TRBV19	13	TRBJ2-5
CASSARDLNYGYTF	.	TRBV9	14	TRBJ1-2
CASSSKSGTSGTGETQYF	TRBD2	TRBV3-1/TRBV3-2	18	TRBJ2-5
CASSQDLEQYF	.	TRBV3-1/TRBV3-2	11	TRBJ2-7
CASSGARIGNTIYF	.	TRBV6-4	14	TRBJ1-3
CASSLMAGDPGELFF	TRBD2	TRBV28	15	TRBJ2-2
CASSLGLGYNQPQHF	.	TRBV5-1	15	TRBJ1-5
CAISGRRGRNEQYF	TRBD2	TRBV10-3	14	TRBJ2-7
CASSLGTSTGELFF	.	TRBV5-4	14	TRBJ2-2
CASSEVLGRGYTF	.	TRBV6-1	13	TRBJ1-2
CSVGLTGSQETQYF	.	TRBV29-1	14	TRBJ2-5
CASSLGDRADEQFF	TRBD1	TRBV5-1	14	TRBJ2-1
CASSLWRRSTNTGELFF	.	TRBV11-2	17	TRBJ2-2
CASSYSGGTTLYEQYF	TRBD2	TRBV6-5	16	TRBJ2-7
CAISVQERELHGYTF	.	TRBV10-3	15	TRBJ1-2
CATTGTGSGEQYF	TRBD1	TRBV2	13	TRBJ2-7
CASSESRAGELFF	.	TRBV10-1	13	TRBJ2-2
CASSEAAGAARGTQYF	.	TRBV2	16	TRBJ2-3
CASSLSGSAGNEQFF	TRBD2	TRBV7-9	15	TRBJ2-1
CASSGTGRGYTF	TRBD1	TRBV28	12	TRBJ1-2
CASSLRDMNTEAFF	.	TRBV5-8	14	TRBJ1-1
CSVVLAGGWGTQYF	TRBD2	TRBV29-1	14	TRBJ2-5
CASSQGTANNEQFF	.	TRBV3-1/TRBV3-2	14	TRBJ2-1
CSIYSADTYYGYTF	.	TRBV29-1	14	TRBJ1-2
CASSQTGTLSNEKLFF	.	TRBV5-1	16	TRBJ1-4
CASSEQHNQPQHF	.	TRBV6-4	13	TRBJ1-5
CATSRDPASGKVNEQFF	TRBD2	TRBV15	17	TRBJ2-1
CAITQGNEQYF	.	TRBV10-3	11	TRBJ2-7
CAISDRGTGANNEQFF	TRBD1	TRBV10-3	16	TRBJ2-1
CSVRASSGVSSYEQYF	TRBD2	TRBV29-1	16	TRBJ2-7
CASSEQGQRGSGELFF	TRBD1	TRBV2	16	TRBJ2-2
CASSFMAGGGDQYF	TRBD2	TRBV5-1	14	TRBJ2-7
CSVKDPSETQYF	.	TRBV29-1	12	TRBJ2-5
CASKSGGTAGNTIYF	.	TRBV28	15	TRBJ1-3
CASSIGGQPQHF	.	TRBV19	12	TRBJ1-5
CASSPGLAGGETQYF	TRBD2	TRBV18	15	TRBJ2-5
CASSLMGQGPGNTIYF	TRBD1	TRBV4-1	16	TRBJ1-3